The clone carrying this TCR beta chain was detected ten times or more. Its antigen is not known. This sample is part of a study of neurological immune-mediated disorders. Study at large: Among the approximately 34 patients with multiple sclerosis, about 31 were relapsing-remitting, while 3 were secondary progressive. Study-wide results and limits: The repertoires of 18 of 34 multiple sclerosis patients were placed by phylogenetic grouping in a single related-CDR3 cluster, which may be a signature. HTLV-1-associated myelopathy had the most TCR clonal expansion, while multiple sclerosis had the least, a level that fell below healthy controls.

The method for making cDNA was 5'RACE, and it used 10-nucleotide random UMIs. TCRdb passed the 5' RACE reads through MiXCR, listing each CDR3 protein once. The sample shows about 55,000 distinct CDR3 sequences, 3% to 4% of them seen only once. CDR3 size: 17 residues. Deletions cut 5 bases from V and 2 bases from J, with 21 bases between. Germline CDR1 and CDR2: DFQATT and SNEGSKA (reference sequence). The chain has TRBV20-1 and TRBJ1-4; D may be TRBD1 (6 bases). The sample comprised CD4+ T cells from blood. The sequence was collected from a woman in her thirties or forties with multiple sclerosis. CDR3 loop: CSAPRDTPWGTNEKLFF. In DNA form, the CDR3 reads TGCAGTGCTCCCCGGGACACCCCCTGGGGGACTAATGAAAAACTGTTTTTT.